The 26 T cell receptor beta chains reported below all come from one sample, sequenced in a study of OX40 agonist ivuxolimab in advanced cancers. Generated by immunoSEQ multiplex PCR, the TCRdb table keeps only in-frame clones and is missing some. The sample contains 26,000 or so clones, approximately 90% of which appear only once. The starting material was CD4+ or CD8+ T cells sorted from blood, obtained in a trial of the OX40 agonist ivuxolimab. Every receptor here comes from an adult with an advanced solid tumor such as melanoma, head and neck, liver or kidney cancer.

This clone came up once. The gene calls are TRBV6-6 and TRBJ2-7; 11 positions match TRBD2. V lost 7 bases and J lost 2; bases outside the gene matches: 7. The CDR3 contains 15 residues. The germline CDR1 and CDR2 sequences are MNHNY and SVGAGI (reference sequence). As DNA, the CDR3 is TGTGCCAGCATGCCGACTAGCGGGACAACCTACGAGCAGTACTTC. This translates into CASMPTSGTTYEQYF.

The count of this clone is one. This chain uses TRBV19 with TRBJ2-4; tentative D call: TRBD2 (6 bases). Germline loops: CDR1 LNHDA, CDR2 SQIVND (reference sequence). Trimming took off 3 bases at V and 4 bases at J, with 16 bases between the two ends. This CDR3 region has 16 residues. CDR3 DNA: TGTGCCAGTAGTATCGGGGGACGGGCAGGGAAAAACATTCAGTACTTC. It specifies CASSIGGRAGKNIQYF.

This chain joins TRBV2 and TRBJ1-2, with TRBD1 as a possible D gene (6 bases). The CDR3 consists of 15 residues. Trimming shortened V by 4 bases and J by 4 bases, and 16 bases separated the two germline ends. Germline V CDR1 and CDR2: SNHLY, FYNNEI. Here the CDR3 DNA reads TGTGCCAGCAGTGGGAAGACAGGCGTCGGCTATGGCTACACCTTC. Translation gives CASSGKTGVGYGYTF.

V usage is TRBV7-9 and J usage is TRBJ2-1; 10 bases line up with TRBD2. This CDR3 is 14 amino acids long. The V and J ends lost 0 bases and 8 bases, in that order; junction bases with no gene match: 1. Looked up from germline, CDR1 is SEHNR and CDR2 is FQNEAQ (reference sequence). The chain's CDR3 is CASSLASGRYEQFF. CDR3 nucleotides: TGTGCCAGCAGCTTAGCTAGCGGGAGGTATGAGCAGTTCTTC.

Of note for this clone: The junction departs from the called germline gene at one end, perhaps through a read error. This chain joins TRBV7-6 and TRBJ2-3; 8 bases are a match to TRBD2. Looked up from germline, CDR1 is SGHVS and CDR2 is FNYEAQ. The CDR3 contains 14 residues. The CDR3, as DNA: TGTGCCAGCAGCGTAGCGGGGAGCACAGATACGCAGTATTTT. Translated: CASSVAGSTDTQYF.

CDR3: CASSPTGGVEGYTF. CDR3 DNA: TGTGCCAGCAGCCCGACCGGGGGGGTGGAGGGCTACACCTTC. The chain couples TRBV9 to TRBJ1-2; perhaps TRBD1 as D (5 bases). CDR1 SGDLS and CDR2 YYNGEE come from the germline V gene. The CDR3 covers 14 residues. Trimming pared 4 bases from V and 8 bases from J, leaving 18 bases between.

The DNA of the CDR3 is TGTGCCAGCAGCTTCAGCCCGGGACAGGCTTCGGGTGGCTACACCTTC. Its translation is CASSFSPGQASGGYTF. The chain uses TRBV7-2 and TRBJ1-2; 8 bases map to TRBD1. The CDR3 contains 16 residues. The germline CDR1 and CDR2 sequences are SGHTA and FQGNSA. Trimming cost V 3 bases and J 7 bases; bases outside gene matches: 13.

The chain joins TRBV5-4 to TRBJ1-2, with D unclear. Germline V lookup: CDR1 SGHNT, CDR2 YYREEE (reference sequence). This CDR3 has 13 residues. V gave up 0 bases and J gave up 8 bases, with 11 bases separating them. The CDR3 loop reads CASSLVPNGGYTF. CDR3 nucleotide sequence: TGTGCCAGCAGCTTGGTCCCCAACGGCGGCTACACCTTC.

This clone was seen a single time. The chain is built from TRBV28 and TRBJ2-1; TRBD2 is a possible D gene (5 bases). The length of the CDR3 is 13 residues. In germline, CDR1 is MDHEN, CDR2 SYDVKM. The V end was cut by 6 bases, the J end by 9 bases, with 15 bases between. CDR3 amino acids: CASRPRNRGEQFF. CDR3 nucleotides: TGTGCCAGCAGGCCCCGCAACCGGGGTGAGCAGTTCTTC.

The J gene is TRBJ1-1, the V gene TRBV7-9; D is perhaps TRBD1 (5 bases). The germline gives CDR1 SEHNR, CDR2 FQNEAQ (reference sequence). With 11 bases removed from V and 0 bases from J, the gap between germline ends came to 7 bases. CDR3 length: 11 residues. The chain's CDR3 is CAGGMNTEAFF. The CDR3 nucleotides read TGTGCCGGGGGGATGAACACTGAAGCTTTCTTT. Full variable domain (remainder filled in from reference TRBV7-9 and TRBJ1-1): DTGVSQNPRHKITKRGQNVTFRCDPISEHNRLYWYRQTLGQGPEFLTYFQNEAQLEKSRLLSDRFSAERPKGSFSTLEIQRTEQGDSAMYLCAGGMNTEAFFGQGTRLTVV.

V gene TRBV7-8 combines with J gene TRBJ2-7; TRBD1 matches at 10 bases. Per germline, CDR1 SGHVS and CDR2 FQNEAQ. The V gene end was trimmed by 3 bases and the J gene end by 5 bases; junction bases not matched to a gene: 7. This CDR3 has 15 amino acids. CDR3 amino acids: CASSFTGTGVHEQYF. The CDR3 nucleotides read TGTGCCAGCAGCTTTACCGGGACAGGGGTCCACGAGCAGTACTTC. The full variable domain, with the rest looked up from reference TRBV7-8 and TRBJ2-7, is GAGVSQSPRYKVAKRGQDVALRCDPISGHVSLFWYQQALGQGPEFLTYFQNEAQLDKSGLPSDRFFAERPEGSVSTLKIQRTQQEDSAVYLCASSFTGTGVHEQYFGPGTRLTVT.

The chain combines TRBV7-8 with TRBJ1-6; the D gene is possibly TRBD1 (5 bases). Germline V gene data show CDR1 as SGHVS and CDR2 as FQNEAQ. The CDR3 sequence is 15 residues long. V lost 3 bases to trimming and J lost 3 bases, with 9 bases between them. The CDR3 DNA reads TGTGCCAGCAGCTTTCAAGGGGACTATAATTCACCCCTCCACTTT. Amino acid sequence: CASSFQGDYNSPLHF.

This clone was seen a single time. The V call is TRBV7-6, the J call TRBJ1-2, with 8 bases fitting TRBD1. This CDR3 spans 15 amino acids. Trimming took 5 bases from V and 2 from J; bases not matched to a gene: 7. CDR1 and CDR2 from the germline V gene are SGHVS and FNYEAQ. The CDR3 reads CASSPGQAINYGYTF. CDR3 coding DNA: TGTGCCAGCAGCCCGGGACAGGCGATAAACTATGGCTACACCTTC.

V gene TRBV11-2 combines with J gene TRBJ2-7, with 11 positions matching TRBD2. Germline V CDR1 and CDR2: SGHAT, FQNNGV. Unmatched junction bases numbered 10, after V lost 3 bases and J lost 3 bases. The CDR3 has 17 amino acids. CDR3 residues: CASSFGQGTSGRYEQYF. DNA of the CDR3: TGTGCCAGCAGCTTCGGACAGGGGACTAGCGGACGCTACGAGCAGTACTTC. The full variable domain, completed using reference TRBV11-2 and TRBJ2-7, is EAGVAQSPRYKIIEKRQSVAFWCNPISGHATLYWYQQILGQGPKLLIQFQNNGVVDDSQLPKDRFSAERLKGVDSTLKIQPAKLEDSAVYLCASSFGQGTSGRYEQYFGPGTRLTVT.

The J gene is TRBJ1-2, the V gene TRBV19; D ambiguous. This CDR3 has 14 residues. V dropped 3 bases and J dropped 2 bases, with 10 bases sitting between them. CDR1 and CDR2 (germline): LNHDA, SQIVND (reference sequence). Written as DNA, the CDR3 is TGTGCCAGTAGTATCGCCGGCCCCAACTATGGCTACACCTTC. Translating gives CASSIAGPNYGYTF.

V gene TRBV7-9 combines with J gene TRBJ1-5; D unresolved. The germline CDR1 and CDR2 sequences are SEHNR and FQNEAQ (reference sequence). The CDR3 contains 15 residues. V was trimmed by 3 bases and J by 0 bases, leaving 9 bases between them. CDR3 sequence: CASSLSGSSNQPQHF. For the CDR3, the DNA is TGTGCCAGCAGCTTGTCCGGGAGTAGCAATCAGCCCCAGCATTTT.

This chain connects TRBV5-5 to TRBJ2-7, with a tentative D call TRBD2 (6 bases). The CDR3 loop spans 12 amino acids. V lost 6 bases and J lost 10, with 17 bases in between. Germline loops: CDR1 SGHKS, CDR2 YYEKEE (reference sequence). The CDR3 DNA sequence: TGTGCCAGCAAAACGGAGGGTACGGTTCAGTACTTC. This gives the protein CASKTEGTVQYF.

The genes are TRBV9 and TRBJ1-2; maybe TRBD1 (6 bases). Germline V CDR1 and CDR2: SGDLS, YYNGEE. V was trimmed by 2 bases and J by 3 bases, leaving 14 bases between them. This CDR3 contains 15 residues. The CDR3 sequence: CASSVGQMGDYGYTF. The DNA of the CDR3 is TGTGCCAGCAGCGTTGGACAGATGGGGGACTATGGCTACACCTTC.

CDR3 bases: TGCAGCGTTCCCCTCCCTGGGCATAGAGGCTACACCTTC. It codes for CSVPLPGHRGYTF. This chain connects TRBV29-1 to TRBJ1-2; no reliable D call. The germline V gene has CDR1 SQVTM and CDR2 ANQGSEA. The V end lost 5 bases, the J end lost 8 bases, and 18 bases lay between the germline ends. The CDR3 runs to 13 residues.

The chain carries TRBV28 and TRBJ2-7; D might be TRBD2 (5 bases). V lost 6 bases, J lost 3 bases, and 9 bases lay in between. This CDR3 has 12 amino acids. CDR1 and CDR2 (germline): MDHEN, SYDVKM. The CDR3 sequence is CASRRAIYEQYF. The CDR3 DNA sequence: TGTGCCAGCAGGCGGGCGATCTACGAGCAGTACTTC.

The CDR3 spells CASSLGRSSGGDSTDTQYF. CDR3 in DNA: TGTGCCAGCAGCTTGGGGCGGTCTAGCGGGGGGGATAGCACAGATACGCAGTATTTT. The chain combines TRBV5-4 with TRBJ2-3, with TRBD2 identical over 12 bases. Germline-derived CDR1 and CDR2 are SGHNT and YYREEE (reference sequence). Trimming took 0 bases from V and 0 from J; bases not matched to a gene: 8. This CDR3 spans 19 amino acids. The full variable domain, in which reference TRBV5-4 and TRBJ2-3 provide the parts outside the CDR3, is ETGVTQSPTHLIKTRGQQVTLRCSSQSGHNTVSWYQQALGQGPQFIFQYYREEENGRGNFPPRFSGLQFPNYSSELNVNALELDDSALYLCASSLGRSSGGDSTDTQYFGPGTRLTVL.

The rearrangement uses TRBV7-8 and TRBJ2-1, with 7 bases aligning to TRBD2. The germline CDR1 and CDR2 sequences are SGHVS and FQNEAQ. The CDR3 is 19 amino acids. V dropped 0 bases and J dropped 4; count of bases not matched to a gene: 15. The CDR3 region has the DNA TGTGCCAGCAGCTTAGCGTATCGGGCTAGCGGACACCGATACAATGAGCAGTTCTTC. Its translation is CASSLAYRASGHRYNEQFF.

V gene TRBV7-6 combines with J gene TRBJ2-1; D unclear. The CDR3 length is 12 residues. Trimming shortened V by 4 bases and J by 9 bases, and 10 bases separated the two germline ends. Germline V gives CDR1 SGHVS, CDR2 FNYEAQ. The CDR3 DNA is TGTGCCAGCAGCTCGAGTACCGGTGAGCAGTTCTTC. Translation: CASSSSTGEQFF.

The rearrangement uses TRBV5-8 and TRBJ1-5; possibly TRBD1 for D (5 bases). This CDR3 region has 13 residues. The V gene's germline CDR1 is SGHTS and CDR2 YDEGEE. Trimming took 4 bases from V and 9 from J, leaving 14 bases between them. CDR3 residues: CASSPGTVRPQHF. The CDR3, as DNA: TGTGCCAGCAGCCCCGGGACGGTTCGGCCCCAGCATTTT.

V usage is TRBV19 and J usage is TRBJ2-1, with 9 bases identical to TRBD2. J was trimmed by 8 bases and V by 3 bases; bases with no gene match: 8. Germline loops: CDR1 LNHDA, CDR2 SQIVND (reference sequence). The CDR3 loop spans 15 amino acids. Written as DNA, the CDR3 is TGTGCCAGTAGTATGTACGCGGGAGGGGAGGATGAGCAGTTCTTC. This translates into CASSMYAGGEDEQFF.

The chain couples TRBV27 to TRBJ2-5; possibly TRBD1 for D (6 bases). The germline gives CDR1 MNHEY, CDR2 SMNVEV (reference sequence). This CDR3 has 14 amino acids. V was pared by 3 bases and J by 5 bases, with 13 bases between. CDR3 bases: TGTGCCAGCAGTTTGTTTGGACAGCGGGAGACCCAGTACTTC. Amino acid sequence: CASSLFGQRETQYF.